This is a list of T cell receptor beta chains from one sample in a study of shared clonotypes between healthy human individuals. Measured with immunoSEQ multiplex PCR; TCRdb has only the in-frame clones, and not every one. The sample yields around 600,000 clones, 95% seen once. Sequenced: naive CD8+ T cells sorted from blood. These receptors were taken from a woman in her 30s in good health. Both conserved end residues are trimmed from each CDR3.

cdr3_aa: ASSPGTLREQY
v_call: TRBV10-1

cdr3_aa: ASSFDRVNEQY
v_call: TRBV28

cdr3_aa: ASSRPLAGGGLSYNEQF
v_call: TRBV7-9

cdr3_aa: ASSHPEGGFDGYT
v_call: TRBV4-1

cdr3_aa: ASSAAGLAGGEQY
v_call: TRBV19

cdr3_aa: ASSQGLAGGNEQF
v_call: TRBV4-2

cdr3_aa: ASSAYGAGSEQY
v_call: TRBV9

cdr3_aa: ASSHREGRYEQY
v_call: TRBV19

cdr3_aa: ASSRLAFDNEQF
v_call: TRBV28

cdr3_aa: ASSLSPGYEQY
v_call: TRBV28

cdr3_aa: ASRDEREPFYNEQF
v_call: TRBV28

cdr3_aa: ASNSYNSYNEQF
v_call: TRBV28

cdr3_aa: ASSDPGQLNTEAF
v_call: TRBV9

cdr3_aa: ASSIRSELQNTEAF
v_call: TRBV19

cdr3_aa: ASSLHGGGMGIQY
v_call: TRBV5-8

cdr3_aa: ASSRSQGTDQPQH
v_call: TRBV4-1

cdr3_aa: ASSLIGQGFNEQY
v_call: TRBV5-8

cdr3_aa: ASSELSEAF
v_call: TRBV10-2

cdr3_aa: ASRQNSGGTGELF
v_call: TRBV7-9

cdr3_aa: ASSVTGGFEKLF
v_call: TRBV27

cdr3_aa: ASSQDLAGELF
v_call: TRBV4-1

cdr3_aa: ASSLLGTSGPYNEQF
v_call: TRBV27